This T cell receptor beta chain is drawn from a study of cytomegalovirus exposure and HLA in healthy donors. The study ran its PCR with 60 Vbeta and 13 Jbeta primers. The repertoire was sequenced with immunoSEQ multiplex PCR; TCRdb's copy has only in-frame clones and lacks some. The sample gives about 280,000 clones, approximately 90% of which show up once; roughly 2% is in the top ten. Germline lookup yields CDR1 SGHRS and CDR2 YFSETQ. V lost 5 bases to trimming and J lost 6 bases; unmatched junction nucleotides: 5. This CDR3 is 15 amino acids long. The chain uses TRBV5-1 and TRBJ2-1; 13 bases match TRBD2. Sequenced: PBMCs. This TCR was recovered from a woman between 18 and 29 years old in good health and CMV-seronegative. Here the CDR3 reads CASRWTSGGLNEQFF. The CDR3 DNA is TGCGCCAGCAGATGGACTAGCGGGGGCCTCAATGAGCAGTTCTTC. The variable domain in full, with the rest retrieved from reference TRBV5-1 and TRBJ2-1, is KAGVTQTPRYLIKTRGQQVTLSCSPISGHRSVSWYQQTPGQGLQFLFEYFSETQRNKGNFPGRFSGRQFSNSRSEMNVSTLELGDSALYLCASRWTSGGLNEQFFGPGTRLTVL.